This paragraph reports one T cell receptor (beta chain). Its antigen remains undetermined. Nothing much larger sits one base from this clone, and base qualities are not available. These data originate in a study of OX40 agonist ivuxolimab in advanced cancers. The study in broad terms: Ivuxolimab was an agonistic, fully human IgG2 monoclonal antibody directed against OX40 (CD134), a costimulatory receptor. Intravenous ivuxolimab was administered to patients every 2 weeks at six dose levels: 0.01, 0.1, 0.3, 1.5, 3 and 10 mg/kg. Of the 50 or so patients in dose escalation, 19 had hepatocellular carcinoma, approximately 15 had melanoma, 9 had renal cell carcinoma and 9 had head and neck cancer. In the dose-escalation cohort, 70% to 85% of patients were male, and the mean age was roughly 56 years with a range of roughly 20 to 85. Prior anti-PD-1, anti-PD-L1 or anti-CTLA-4 therapy was permitted, and 40% of dose-escalation patients had received checkpoint inhibitors. Partial responses occurred in three dose-escalation patients: two with cutaneous melanoma and one with hepatocellular carcinoma. Peripheral TCRbeta sequencing aimed to test whether ivuxolimab altered TCR sequence diversity and caused clonal T-cell expansion. The paper covers the monotherapy dose-escalation part of the phase I ivuxolimab trial, which included N ≈ 50 patients. Study-wide conclusions, independent of this receptor: Antigen specificity was not determined for the clonally expanded peripheral T cells. Low levels of normalized T-cell clonal expansion were also shown by some nonresponding patients. After ivuxolimab, more expanded clones were found on average in CD8+ T cells than in CD4+ T cells. In partial responders in the 0.1-3.0 mg/kg groups, normalized peripheral clonal expansion was found to be among the lowest, especially among CD8+ T cells. At doses from 0.1 to 3.0 mg/kg, clonal expansion was seen in both CD4+ and CD8+ blood T cells between baseline and week 6.

Patients with a history of autoimmune disease or receiving systemic immunosuppression were excluded from the trial. Peripheral blood for TCR sequencing was drawn from every dose cohort at baseline, at cycle 4 day 1 and at cycle 7 day 1. The samples were taken from a phase I, first-in-human, multicenter, open-label dose-escalation trial of ivuxolimab. Adults with locally advanced or metastatic melanoma, renal cell, hepatocellular, or head and neck squamous cell carcinoma were enrolled in the trial. Before TCR sequencing, CD4+ T cells and CD8+ T cells from peripheral blood were sorted into separate populations. To sequence the TCRbeta CDR3 region, genomic DNA was isolated from the sorted cells. The immunoSEQ Assay was used to sequence the TCRbeta CDR3 regions. This immuneACCESS table, as held by TCRdb, lists in-frame sequences with V and J called but not all clones. Of the missing ones, under half trace to an unresolved V gene in checked studies; the others have no known cause. This sample lists 94,000 or so clones; roughly 84% were detected once. Clones ranked in the top ten supply 0.9% to 1.2% of the sample.

V is cut by 0 bases and J by 4 bases, and the space between the germline ends is 28 bases. For CDR1 and CDR2, the germline V gene lists SNHLY and FYNNEI. The CDR3, from cysteine to phenylalanine, totals 21 residues. Just the 63-base CDR3 DNA is kept, in frame starting at base 1. In this chain, TRBV2 is recombined with TRBJ1-5, with an unclear D gene assignment. The origin of this receptor is an adult with an advanced solid tumor such as melanoma, head and neck, liver or kidney cancer. The input for sequencing was CD4+ or CD8+ T cells sorted from blood, taken in a trial of the OX40 agonist ivuxolimab. The DNA sequence is as follows: TGTGCCAGCAGTGAAGCGCTTTATGGGTTAGGCGGCTCGGGGAAGAATCAGCCCCAGCATTTT. Its coded protein is CASSEALYGLGGSGKNQPQHF.